This T cell receptor beta chain was observed in a study of cytomegalovirus exposure and HLA in healthy donors. Germline CDR1 reads SNHLY; CDR2 reads FYNNEI. V lost 8 bases to trimming and J lost 7 bases; unmatched junction nucleotides: 10. The CDR3 loop spans 16 amino acids. PCR was performed using 60 Vbeta and 13 Jbeta primers. Profiled with immunoSEQ multiplex PCR; TCRdb holds only in-frame clones, not every one. The data show 95,000 to 110,000 clones, with more than 65% seen just once and 2% to 2.5% held by the top ten. Sequenced material: PBMCs. The chain uses TRBV2 and TRBJ1-6, with 11 bases identical to TRBD1. The receptor's source is a man younger than 40 in good health and CMV-seronegative. For the CDR3, the DNA is TGTGCCAGCCCTCTGGGACAGGGGGATTGGAATTCACCCCTCCACTTT. Translated, it gives CASPLGQGDWNSPLHF.